This T cell receptor beta chain was retrieved from a study of blood T cell repertoires in COVID-19. Study background: T cells, B-cell-depleted T cells, or PBMCs supplied cDNA or gDNA.

Measured with immunoSEQ multiplex PCR; TCRdb has only the in-frame clones, and not every one. Of approximately 190,000 clones in the sample, roughly 90% were seen once. The receptor's source is a man aged 50-59 years with acute or convalescent COVID-19. Sequencing was done on a sample of peripheral blood.

The CDR3 sequence is CASSVTDYNTDTQYF. The CDR3 DNA sequence: TGTGCCAGCAGCGTTACTGACTATAACACAGATACGCAGTATTTT. This chain connects TRBV9 to TRBJ2-3; tentative D call: TRBD2 (5 bases). The V end lost 2 bases, the J end lost 2 bases, and 12 bases lay between the germline ends. CDR1 is SGDLS and CDR2 is YYNGEE in the germline V gene. The CDR3 sequence is 15 residues long.